This T cell receptor (beta chain) was documented in a study of naive and memory T cell subsets (dated by TCRdb to 2016 to 2017). Regarding the complete study: Sorted naive and memory T cell subsets from peripheral blood were analyzed in the study using a UMI-based, open-source pipeline for TCR alpha and beta sequencing. The results of the functional CMV T cell responses matched the IgG serology results in every case. RNA was DNase-treated and reverse transcribed with TCR constant-region primers, mostly using SuperScript III.

From the second PCR step onward, the TCR alpha chain libraries and the TCR beta chain libraries were amplified separately. To determine each donor's CMV status, fresh PBMCs were stimulated overnight with CMV viral lysate, and IFNgamma production from CD4+ T cells was then assessed. Using Miltenyi beads, CD4 T cells were first positively selected, and CD8 T cells were then positively selected from the CD4-negative fraction. Cells were stained for CD3, CD4, CD8, CD45RA, CD27 and a live/dead dye and were sorted on a BD Aria II into four subsets based on CD45RA and CD27. A few healthy volunteers provided blood, and the blood of each volunteer was split into CD4 and CD8 T cells and then into four differentiation subsets. Roughly 120 ml of peripheral blood was taken from each donor, and PBMC were separated by density-gradient centrifugation on Ficoll-Paque PLUS. Sorted cells were lysed in RLT buffer, and RNA was extracted with a Qiagen RNeasy kit and stored at -80°C.

Library creation used UMI-ligation and nested PCR. To cover both TRBC1 and TRBC2, the beta constant-region primer consisted of an equimolar mix of two oligonucleotides. Four rounds of PCR, combining the SP2 primer with nested alpha and beta constant-region primers, were used to amplify the ligated cDNA. T4 RNA ligase 1 ligated a single-stranded oligonucleotide carrying the SP2 primer and a 12-nucleotide UMI to the cDNA 3' end. The ligation reaction was kept at 16 degrees C for about 20-24 hours. PCR2 was usually performed as a SYBR Green qPCR and halted at a preset threshold so that over-amplification would not occur. Agencourt AMPure XP magnetic beads were used for all purifications after the first. Libraries were quantified by Qubit and checked on a TapeStation, where a main peak was expected near 650 bp. The pooled libraries were sequenced on an Illumina MiSeq using v2 2x251 paired-end kits, which usually yielded about 0.95-2.1 million reads per sample. Each sample library was pooled at around 4.1 nM, and about 5-8% PhiX was included to improve cluster recognition. Per the authors' processing: FASTQ reads processed by Demultiplexor were assigned V and J genes by Decombinator through tag matching that tolerated a single base-pair mismatch. Collapsinator relied on UMIs to fix sequencing errors as well as frequency errors caused by PCR heterogeneity. CDR3Translator translated TCRs and extracted CDR3s from the conserved cysteine to the FGXG phenylalanine, flagging non-productive sequences. Gini, Shannon entropy and inverse Simpson indices were calculated on repertoires subsampled to equal numbers of UMI-defined TCRs. Power-law fits to clonotype abundance distributions were performed by maximum likelihood within the linear range. For one naive CD8 sample, the pipeline and MIGEC produced similar UMI counts, unique TCR numbers and clonal distributions. One analysis removed from the naive repertoire any naive TCRs that were also found in any memory subset from the same donor. A set of 7,322 CMV-associated CDR3 sequences, compiled from VDJdb and a published dataset, was used to search the repertoires. The public sequencing data were trimmed at Q25 with fastp and processed into clonotypes with MiXCR by TCRdb, which kept only in-frame beta chains. Rows matching on CDR3 protein sequence are summarized as one entry with the most common DNA and genes. TCRdb's processing, not the authors', yielded these V and J calls. Counted in this sample were under 150,000 distinct CDR3 sequences; 15% to 25% of them appeared once. Roughly 0.63% of the sample is held by the ten biggest clonotypes.

This clonotype was observed a handful of times. Its specific antigen is unknown. Base qualities are not recorded, but no much larger clone differs from it by a single base. On the study overall, not on this receptor specifically: TCR abundance followed a power law with an exponent that was different for naive and memory subsets but consistent across the three individuals. RNA-based TCR counts may be affected by expression changes linked to T cell activation and differentiation. After error correction, only a single occurrence was seen for over 95% of naive TCR sequences, so much steeper abundance distributions were produced than in memory subsets. Single alpha or beta chain sequences, rather than paired alpha/beta receptors, were used to define clonotypes. Gini index rose and Shannon and inverse Simpson diversity fell from naive through CM, EM and EMRA in both CD4 and CD8 cells. The repertoire findings for the naive and memory subsets could not be validated against a ground truth because none was available. A few larger clonotypes were found in naive repertoires, especially CD8, and these larger clonotypes were possibly memory cells re-expressing CD45RA.

This sequence originates from a human donor in good health. What was sequenced was naive CD8+ T cells from blood. The intended sense of this specimen's cell subset or site label: naive T cells, CD45RA high CD27+.

The nucleotide sequence reads TGTGCCAGCAGTTTGGGATCACCTATAGGTGGCTACACCTTC. Translated, this gives CASSLGSPIGGYTF. This chain is built from TRBV12-3 or TRBV12-4 and TRBJ1-2, with the D gene not clear enough to name. V drops 3 bases and J drops 7 bases, leaving 15 bases in between. The CDR3 runs 14 residues from the cysteine to the phenylalanine. Solely the CDR3 DNA is kept, with 42 bases framed from the first base.